The 28 T cell receptor beta chains below come from one sample, sequenced in a study of shared clonotypes between healthy human individuals. CD8 cells regarded as naive lacked CD45RO, were positively chosen for CCR7, and omitted terminally differentiated effector memory CD45RA+ cells. Data came from immunoSEQ multiplex PCR; TCRdb stores just in-frame clones and leaves some out. The data show approximately 810,000 clones, about 91% seen once. Source material: naive CD8+ T cells sorted from blood. All receptors come from a man aged 25-45 years in good health.

The chain carries TRBV10-3 and TRBJ2-7, with D tentatively TRBD2 (6 bases). Between the trimmed V and J ends, which lost 4 bases and 3 bases, there was a span of 16 bases. The CDR3 spans 15 residues. The germline V gene encodes CDR1 ENHRY and CDR2 SYGVKD. CDR3 sequence: CAISALPEGSYEQYF. The CDR3 bases are TGTGCCATCAGTGCACTTCCGGAGGGAAGCTACGAGCAGTACTTC.

The CDR3: CASRRGNTEAFF. As DNA, the CDR3 is TGTGCCAGCAGGAGGGGGAACACTGAAGCTTTCTTT. The rearrangement uses TRBV27 and TRBJ1-1; possible D gene TRBD1, 5 bases. Germline V CDR1 and CDR2: MNHEY, SMNVEV (reference sequence). The V and J ends lost 6 bases and 1 base respectively, with 6 bases between them. The CDR3 extends over 12 amino acids.

The CDR3 region has the DNA TGTGCCAGCAGCCGGCGGGACTCTTTATACAATGAGCAGTTCTTC. Its protein product is CASSRRDSLYNEQFF. This chain joins TRBV14 and TRBJ2-1, with D perhaps TRBD2 (6 bases). The CDR3 loop spans 15 amino acids. Germline loops: CDR1 SGHDN, CDR2 FVKESK. V dropped 4 bases and J dropped 4 bases, with 14 bases sitting between them.

A remark on this clone: One junction end does not reproduce the germline sequence, and a read error may be involved. This sample also contains other DNA sequences that code for the same CDR3. The chain combines TRBV7-8 with TRBJ2-3, with 9 nucleotides matching TRBD1. Germline V CDR1 and CDR2: SGHVS, FQNEAQ. The CDR3 is 14 residues long. CDR3 protein: CASSLRDRADTQYF. Written as DNA, the CDR3 is TGTGCCAGCAGCTTAAGGGACAGGGCAGATACACAGTATTTT.

The J gene is TRBJ1-4, the V gene TRBV28; D is perhaps TRBD1 (6 bases). Germline V lookup: CDR1 MDHEN, CDR2 SYDVKM. This CDR3 region has 15 residues. Trimming cost V 4 bases and J 12 bases, with 21 bases left between them. CDR3 sequence (DNA): TGTGCCAGCAGTTCCCATCAGGGGCATCCGGCCGAACTGTTTTTT. Its protein is CASSSHQGHPAELFF.

This clone was picked up one time. The V call is TRBV30, the J call TRBJ2-5; possible D gene TRBD2, 5 bases. The CDR3 is 17 amino acids. The germline V and J ends were trimmed by 1 base and 2 bases, with 20 bases remaining between them. The germline V gene encodes CDR1 GTSNPN and CDR2 SVGIG (reference sequence). CDR3 sequence reads: CAWSGTDVSGHQETQYF. CDR3 DNA sequence: TGTGCCTGGAGTGGGACTGACGTGTCCGGGCATCAAGAGACCCAGTACTTC.

The chain joins TRBV19 to TRBJ1-2; maybe TRBD1 (5 bases). Germline V CDR1 and CDR2: LNHDA, SQIVND (reference sequence). Trimming stripped 7 bases from V and 1 base from J, with 10 bases between. The CDR3 has 13 residues. CDR3 DNA: TGTGCCAGTATTCCTGGGGGTAACTATGGCTACACCTTC. Protein: CASIPGGNYGYTF.

The chain couples TRBV29-1 to TRBJ2-3; a possible D gene is TRBD2 (6 bases). The CDR3 loop spans 13 amino acids. V was cut by 2 bases and J by 8 bases, with 14 bases left in between. Germline V gene lookup returns CDR1 SQVTM and CDR2 ANQGSEA. CDR3 residues: CSVEWRDLGTQYF. CDR3 sequence (DNA): TGCAGCGTTGAATGGCGGGATCTCGGTACGCAGTATTTT.

The gene calls are TRBV7-9 and TRBJ1-2; D is perhaps TRBD1 (5 bases). This CDR3 spans 14 amino acids. The ends were cut back, 1 base at V and 8 bases at J, with 14 bases in the middle. The germline V gene has CDR1 SEHNR and CDR2 FQNEAQ (reference sequence). The CDR3 DNA sequence: TGTGCCAGCAGCTTAGGTTCAGGGTCGAGCGGCTACACCTTC. Translated, it gives CASSLGSGSSGYTF.

The chain links TRBV5-6 to TRBJ2-7; TRBD1 agrees at 10 bases. V lost 3 bases to trimming and J lost 7 bases; unmatched junction nucleotides: 7. Per the germline V gene, CDR1 is SGHDT and CDR2 is YYEEEE. This CDR3 region has 14 residues. This chain's CDR3 is CASSSRDRGGEQYF. CDR3 nucleotide sequence: TGTGCCAGCAGCTCCCGGGACAGGGGTGGGGAGCAGTACTTC.

This chain uses TRBV6-5 with TRBJ1-1; D gene ambiguous. The V end was cut by 4 bases, the J end by 0 bases, with 9 bases between. Germline V gene data show CDR1 as MNHEY and CDR2 as SVGAGI. CDR3 length: 14 amino acids. The CDR3 here is CASSSDGMNTEAFF. The CDR3 DNA reads TGTGCCAGCAGTTCCGACGGGATGAACACTGAAGCTTTCTTT.

CDR3 nucleotides: TGTGCCAGCAGCTCAGGCCGGGACAGGGCCTACGAGCAGTACTTC. It is translated as CASSSGRDRAYEQYF. This chain joins TRBV9 and TRBJ2-7; 9 nucleotides match TRBD1. Germline V lookup: CDR1 SGDLS, CDR2 YYNGEE. This CDR3 region has 15 residues. J was trimmed by 2 bases and V by 4 bases; bases with no gene match: 7.

The CDR3 region is CASSLSSTHEQYF. The CDR3 DNA sequence: TGTGCCAGCAGCCTCTCTTCAACCCACGAGCAGTACTTC. The rearrangement links TRBV11-2 to TRBJ2-7; D is uncertain. Germline V gene data show CDR1 as SGHAT and CDR2 as FQNNGV. CDR3 size: 13 residues. Trimming cost V 5 bases and J 5 bases, with 13 bases left between them.

V usage is TRBV27 and J usage is TRBJ2-5; D not resolved. Germline V gene data show CDR1 as MNHEY and CDR2 as SMNVEV (reference sequence). This CDR3 is 13 amino acids long. V lost 4 bases to trimming and J lost 5 bases, with 11 bases between them. The DNA of the CDR3 is TGTGCCAGCAGTTCTGGGTACGGGGAGACCCAGTACTTC. Translation gives CASSSGYGETQYF.

This chain joins TRBV6-6 and TRBJ2-1; 8 bases are shared with TRBD1. V lost 6 bases, J lost 5 bases, and 12 bases stayed unmatched. This CDR3 region has 16 residues. The germline V gene encodes CDR1 MNHNY and CDR2 SVGAGI (reference sequence). The CDR3: CASSNTLDRVNNEQFF. CDR3 coding DNA: TGTGCCAGCAGCAACACTTTGGACAGGGTAAACAATGAGCAGTTCTTC.

This clone was recorded once. J is TRBJ2-7 and V is TRBV11-2, with D possibly matching TRBD1 (6 bases). The germline gives CDR1 SGHAT, CDR2 FQNNGV. The CDR3 consists of 14 residues. Trimming stripped 1 base from V and 3 bases from J, with 10 bases between. CDR3 amino acids: CASSLVGQVYEQYF. CDR3 sequence (DNA): TGTGCCAGCAGCTTAGTGGGACAAGTCTACGAGCAGTACTTC.

This chain uses TRBV29-1 with TRBJ2-7, with 8 bases lining up with TRBD2. Germline CDR1 and CDR2: SQVTM and ANQGSEA. The V and J ends lost 1 base and 1 base, in that order; junction bases with no gene match: 6. The CDR3 consists of 15 residues. The CDR3 sequence: CSVEGVTSGSYEQYF. The CDR3 nucleotides read TGCAGCGTTGAAGGTGTCACTAGCGGTTCCTACGAGCAGTACTTC.

This chain connects TRBV6-1 to TRBJ1-1, with D unclear. Trimming stripped 7 bases from V and 3 bases from J, with 9 bases between. Germline lookup yields CDR1 MNHNS and CDR2 SASEGT. The CDR3 length is 12 residues. The CDR3 DNA reads TGTGCCAGCACTCCCGGATACACTGAAGCTTTCTTT. It specifies CASTPGYTEAFF.

J is TRBJ2-7 and V is TRBV29-1; D is possibly TRBD2 (6 bases). The V gene lost 4 bases and the J gene lost 0 bases, with 13 bases spanning the gap. Germline V gene sequence: CDR1 SQVTM, CDR2 ANQGSEA. The CDR3 contains 14 residues. CDR3 in amino acids: CSVGGSGSSYEQYF. Here the CDR3 DNA reads TGCAGCGTTGGGGGTTCCGGGAGCTCCTACGAGCAGTACTTC.

This clone was seen a handful of times. Other DNA sequences in the same sample also yield this CDR3. The gene calls are TRBV4-1 and TRBJ2-2, with D unclear. The V end was cut by 0 bases, the J end by 1 base, with 6 bases between. This CDR3 has 15 residues. The V gene's germline CDR1 is MGHRA and CDR2 YSYEKL. The CDR3 DNA reads as TGCGCCAGCAGCCAAGATCCCGGGAACACCGGGGAGCTGTTTTTT. This translates into CASSQDPGNTGELFF.

This chain links TRBV28 with TRBJ2-7, with 8 bases identical to TRBD2. This CDR3 has 15 amino acids. V trimming: 4 bases; J trimming: 7 bases; junction bases outside the gene matches: 12. Germline CDR1 and CDR2: MDHEN and SYDVKM. CDR3 in DNA: TGTGCCAGCAGTTATATCGCGGGAGGCCTGGGTGAGCAGTACTTC. Translating it yields CASSYIAGGLGEQYF.

The V call is TRBV19, the J call TRBJ2-3; 8 bases align to TRBD1. Losses at the gene ends were 1 base for V and 0 bases for J; bases not matched to a gene: 3. Per the germline V gene, CDR1 is LNHDA and CDR2 is SQIVND (reference sequence). The CDR3 sequence is 16 residues long. In nucleotides, the CDR3 is TGTGCCAGTAGTATAGTGGGGACAGGAAGCACAGATACGCAGTATTTT. Translation gives CASSIVGTGSTDTQYF.

The CDR3 loop is CATNLDDNYGYTF. CDR3 bases: TGTGCCACGAACTTGGACGATAACTATGGCTACACCTTC. The chain uses TRBV7-9 and TRBJ1-2; D uncertain. Germline V CDR1 and CDR2: SEHNR, FQNEAQ (reference sequence). V dropped 10 bases and J dropped 1 base, with 13 bases sitting between them. This CDR3 spans 13 amino acids.

The V and J genes are TRBV9 and TRBJ1-2; D is possibly TRBD1 (5 bases). V lost 3 bases, J lost 7 bases, and 13 bases lay in between. Germline lookup yields CDR1 SGDLS and CDR2 YYNGEE. CDR3 length: 13 residues. CDR3 amino acids: CASSASSTVGYTF. DNA of the CDR3: TGTGCCAGCAGCGCCTCCTCGACAGTTGGCTACACCTTC. Full variable domain (rest looked up from reference TRBV9 and TRBJ1-2): DSGVTQTPKHLITATGQRVTLRCSPRSGDLSVYWYQQSLDQGLQFLIQYYNGEERAKGNILERFSAQQFPDLHSELNLSSLELGDSALYFCASSASSTVGYTFGSGTRLTVV.

V is TRBV5-4 and J is TRBJ2-3, with D perhaps assigned TRBD1 or TRBD2 (5 bases each). The V and J ends lost 1 base and 2 bases respectively, with 11 bases between them. Germline CDR1 SGHNT, CDR2 YYREEE (reference sequence). This CDR3 has 15 amino acids. CDR3 protein: CASSLRDPITDTQYF. CDR3 sequence (DNA): TGTGCCAGCAGCTTGAGGGACCCAATCACAGATACGCAGTATTTT. The full variable domain, its missing parts supplied by reference TRBV5-4 and TRBJ2-3, is ETGVTQSPTHLIKTRGQQVTLRCSSQSGHNTVSWYQQALGQGPQFIFQYYREEENGRGNFPPRFSGLQFPNYSSELNVNALELDDSALYLCASSLRDPITDTQYFGPGTRLTVL.

The sample holds one count of this clone. The V and J genes are TRBV5-1 and TRBJ1-2; D remains ambiguous. Between the trimmed V and J ends, which lost 0 bases and 6 bases, there was a span of 9 bases. This CDR3 comprises 13 residues. CDR1 and CDR2 from the germline V gene are SGHRS and YFSETQ. CDR3 sequence: CASSLVGGDGYTF. DNA of the CDR3: TGCGCCAGCAGCTTGGTCGGTGGCGATGGCTACACCTTC.

The chain combines TRBV28 with TRBJ2-3; 7 bases fit TRBD1. The CDR3 is made up of 16 amino acids. V was pared by 3 bases and J by 4 bases, with 10 bases of the junction left unmatched. CDR1 is MDHEN and CDR2 is SYDVKM in the germline V gene. The CDR3 region is CASSFPQGGASDTQYF. CDR3 sequence (DNA): TGTGCCAGCAGTTTCCCTCAAGGGGGCGCCTCAGATACGCAGTATTTT.

This clone was seen once. This sequence joins TRBV2 and TRBJ1-2, with no clear D. Trimming shortened V by 4 bases and J by 5 bases, and 17 bases separated the two germline ends. Germline V gene data show CDR1 as SNHLY and CDR2 as FYNNEI. This CDR3 has 15 residues. The CDR3 DNA reads TGTGCCAGCAGTGGGCGAATAGGGAATGGGTATGGCTACACCTTC. It encodes CASSGRIGNGYGYTF.